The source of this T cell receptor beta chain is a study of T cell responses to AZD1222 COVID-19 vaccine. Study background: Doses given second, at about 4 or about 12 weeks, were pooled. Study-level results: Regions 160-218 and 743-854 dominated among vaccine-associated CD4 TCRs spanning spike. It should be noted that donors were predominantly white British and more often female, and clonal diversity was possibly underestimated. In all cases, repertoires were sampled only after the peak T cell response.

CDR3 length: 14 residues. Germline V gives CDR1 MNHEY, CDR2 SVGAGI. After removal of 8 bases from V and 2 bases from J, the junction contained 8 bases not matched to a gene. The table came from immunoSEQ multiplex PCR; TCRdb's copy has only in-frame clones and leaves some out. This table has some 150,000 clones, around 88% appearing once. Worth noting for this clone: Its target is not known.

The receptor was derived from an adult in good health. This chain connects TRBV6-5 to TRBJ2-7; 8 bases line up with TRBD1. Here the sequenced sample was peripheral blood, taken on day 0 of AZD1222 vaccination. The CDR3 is CASRIQGAAYEQYF. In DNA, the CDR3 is TGTGCCAGCCGGATTCAGGGGGCGGCCTACGAGCAGTACTTC.